One and the same sample provided the 3 T cell receptor beta chains below, sequenced in a study of T cells in Graves' hyperthyroidism and ophthalmopathy. Authors of the study amplified TCR beta CDR3 regions from RNA transcripts. TCR CDR3 regions were first amplified by RT-PCR with HTBI primers. One entry per CDR3 protein results from TCRdb running MiXCR on the multiplex PCR reads. Of hundreds of thousands of distinct CDR3 sequences listed, about 14% are singletons. Sequencing used blood. These receptors originate from a woman aged 18-29 years with Graves' hyperthyroidism.

The chain has TRBV5-6 and TRBJ2-1; 13 nucleotides agree with TRBD2. This CDR3 is 15 amino acids long. V gave up 6 bases and J gave up 8 bases; unmatched junction bases: 8. The germline CDR1 and CDR2 sequences are SGHDT and YYEEEE. The DNA for the CDR3 is TGTGCCAGCACCCTACTAGCGGGAGGGCCCCATGAGCAGTTCTTC. Translated, it gives CASTLLAGGPHEQFF.

The rearrangement links TRBV7-9 to TRBJ2-5, with TRBD2 matching 9 bases. Germline values: CDR1 SEHNR, CDR2 FQNEAQ (reference sequence). This CDR3 comprises 18 residues. Trimming removed 2 bases from V and 1 base from J; junction bases left unmatched: 11. The DNA for the CDR3 is TGTGCCAGCAGCTTAAGGGCAACTAGCGGGCGCGTCCAAGAGACCCAGTACTTC. Its protein is CASSLRATSGRVQETQYF.

The V call is TRBV7-2, the J call TRBJ2-1, with 11 bases matching TRBD2. V lost 1 base to trimming and J lost 7 bases; unmatched junction nucleotides: 6. CDR3 length: 16 residues. Germline loops: CDR1 SGHTA, CDR2 FQGNSA. The CDR3 region has the DNA TGTGCCAGCAGCTTAGTTTCTACTAGCGGGAGTAATGAGCAGTTCTTC. Translated: CASSLVSTSGSNEQFF.